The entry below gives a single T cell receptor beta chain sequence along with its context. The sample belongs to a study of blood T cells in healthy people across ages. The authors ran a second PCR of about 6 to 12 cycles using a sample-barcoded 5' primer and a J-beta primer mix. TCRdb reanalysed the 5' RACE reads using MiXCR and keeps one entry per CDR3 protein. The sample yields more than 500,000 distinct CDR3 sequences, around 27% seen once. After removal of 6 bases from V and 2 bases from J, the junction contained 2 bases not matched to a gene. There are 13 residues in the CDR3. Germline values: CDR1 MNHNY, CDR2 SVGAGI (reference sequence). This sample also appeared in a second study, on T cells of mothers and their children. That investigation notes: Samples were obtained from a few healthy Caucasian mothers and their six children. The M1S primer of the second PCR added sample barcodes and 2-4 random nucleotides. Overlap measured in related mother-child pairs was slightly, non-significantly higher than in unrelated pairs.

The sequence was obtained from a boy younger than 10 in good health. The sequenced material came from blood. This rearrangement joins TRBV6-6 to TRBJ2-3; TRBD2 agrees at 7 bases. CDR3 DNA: TGTGCCAGCAGCGGGGGGTTCACAGATACGCAGTATTTT. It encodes CASSGGFTDTQYF.